This T cell receptor (beta chain) was sequenced in a study of PD-L1 blockade in urothelial cancer. Only in-frame clones appear in the TCRdb table, and some are missing; sequencing was by immunoSEQ multiplex PCR. The sample has tens of thousands of clones, around 85% seen once; the top ten hold around 9.3%. The CDR3 runs 15 residues. CDR1 and CDR2 (germline): MRHNA, SNTAGT. J gave up 4 bases and V 3 bases, and 5 bases lay outside the gene matches. Time point defined: peripheral blood 6 weeks after treatment start. This clonotype originated in a man in his 60s with urothelial cancer. Source: PBMCs, taken around atezolizumab (anti-PD-L1) treatment. The V and J genes are TRBV6-4 and TRBJ2-3; 9 positions agree with TRBD2. The CDR3 loop is CASSDEGLASDTQYF. The CDR3 region has the DNA TGTGCCAGCAGTGATGAGGGACTAGCATCAGATACGCAGTATTTT.